The 11 T cell receptor beta chains below all came from one sample that was sequenced in a study of shared clonotypes between healthy human individuals. Generated by immunoSEQ multiplex PCR, the TCRdb table keeps only in-frame clones and is missing some. Here the sample spans over a million clones, roughly 96% being singletons. The sequencing sample was made of naive CD4+ T cells sorted from blood. Subset given: CD45RA+ positively selected. These TCRs come from a man between 25 and 39 years old in good health.

The chain links TRBV29-1 to TRBJ2-7; TRBD1 matches 9 bases. The CDR3 contains 13 residues. The germline V gene encodes CDR1 SQVTM and CDR2 ANQGSEA. With V trimmed by 4 bases and J by 3 bases, 4 bases remained unmatched. CDR3 protein: CSVVETGGYEQYF. In DNA, the CDR3 is TGCAGCGTTGTGGAGACAGGGGGCTACGAGCAGTACTTC.

The chain couples TRBV5-5 to TRBJ1-3; D perhaps matches TRBD1 (6 bases). Germline V gene sequence: CDR1 SGHKS, CDR2 YYEKEE (reference sequence). Trimming shortened V by 1 base and J by 9 bases, and 14 bases separated the two germline ends. This CDR3 has 14 residues. CDR3 nucleotide sequence: TGTGCCAGCAGCTTGAACAGGGCAGGAGCCACCATATATTTT. Translation gives CASSLNRAGATIYF.

In regard to this clone: Distinct nucleotide sequences in the sample also encode this CDR3. CDR3 sequence reads: CASSVEAVNTEAFF. The DNA for the CDR3 is TGTGCCAGCAGCGTAGAGGCAGTGAACACTGAAGCTTTCTTT. The chain joins TRBV9 to TRBJ1-1; D not resolved. The V and J ends lost 0 bases and 0 bases respectively, with 6 bases between them. This CDR3 is built from 14 residues. Germline values: CDR1 SGDLS, CDR2 YYNGEE.

CDR3 DNA: TGTGCCAGCAGCCCCCTCCGCGGGAGGGCCGGAAACATTCAGTACTTC. Its protein is CASSPLRGRAGNIQYF. The genes are TRBV11-2 and TRBJ2-4, with 9 nucleotides matching TRBD2. The length of the CDR3 is 16 residues. V lost 5 bases to trimming and J lost 6 bases; unmatched junction nucleotides: 11. CDR1 and CDR2 (germline): SGHAT, FQNNGV. The full variable domain, in which reference TRBV11-2 and TRBJ2-4 provide the parts outside the CDR3, is EAGVAQSPRYKIIEKRQSVAFWCNPISGHATLYWYQQILGQGPKLLIQFQNNGVVDDSQLPKDRFSAERLKGVDSTLKIQPAKLEDSAVYLCASSPLRGRAGNIQYFGAGTRLSVL.

This clone was seen a single time. The gene calls are TRBV18 and TRBJ1-4; D not certain. V lost 2 bases, J lost 7 bases, and 8 bases lay in between. The germline gives CDR1 KGHSH, CDR2 LQKENI. This CDR3 contains 13 residues. The CDR3 reads CASSPGFGEKLFF. The CDR3 DNA sequence: TGTGCCAGCTCACCAGGGTTTGGTGAAAAACTGTTTTTT.

The rearrangement links TRBV19 to TRBJ1-5, with D uncertain. Deletions cut 7 bases from V and 0 bases from J, with 13 bases between. The CDR3 extends over 15 amino acids. Looked up from germline, CDR1 is LNHDA and CDR2 is SQIVND (reference sequence). The CDR3 sequence is CASTPVGRSNQPQHF. In nucleotides, the CDR3 is TGTGCCAGTACTCCCGTTGGCCGTAGCAATCAGCCCCAGCATTTT.

The V and J genes are TRBV6-5 and TRBJ1-1; no clear D gene. From germline, CDR1 is MNHEY and CDR2 SVGAGI. The CDR3 consists of 11 residues. With 3 bases removed from V and 11 bases from J, the gap between germline ends came to 10 bases. The CDR3 sequence: CASSYYGLAFF. The CDR3 DNA follows: TGTGCCAGCAGTTATTATGGGTTGGCTTTCTTT.

The chain links TRBV10-3 to TRBJ2-3, with 11 bases that match TRBD2. This CDR3 has 17 residues. V lost 2 bases and J lost 4; bases outside the gene matches: 8. CDR1 ENHRY and CDR2 SYGVKD come from the germline V gene. CDR3 nucleotide sequence: TGTGCCATCAGTGAGCCTGTAGCGGGAGGGCCATCAGATACGCAGTATTTT. Protein sequence: CAISEPVAGGPSDTQYF.

This clone was detected once. The chain carries TRBV5-4 and TRBJ2-1, with D possibly being TRBD2 (6 bases). The germline V and J ends were trimmed by 2 bases and 1 base, with 7 bases remaining between them. Germline-derived CDR1 and CDR2 are SGHNT and YYREEE (reference sequence). CDR3 length equals 14 residues. Here the CDR3 reads CASSFRGSYNEQFF. The CDR3 nucleotides are TGTGCCAGCAGCTTTCGGGGGTCCTACAATGAGCAGTTCTTC.

The gene calls are TRBV5-1 and TRBJ1-1; D is undetermined. In germline, CDR1 is SGHRS, CDR2 YFSETQ. V was cut by 0 bases and J by 2 bases, with 14 bases left in between. The length of the CDR3 is 16 residues. The CDR3 DNA reads as TGCGCCAGCAGCTTGGAGGGCCCCCCATTAAACACTGAAGCTTTCTTT. Translation: CASSLEGPPLNTEAFF.

The chain links TRBV10-1 to TRBJ2-7; D gene ambiguous. Trimming took off 8 bases at V and 4 bases at J, with 0 bases between the two ends. Germline CDR1 WNHNN, CDR2 SYGVQD (reference sequence). There are 8 residues in the CDR3. CDR3 amino acids: CASYEQYF. CDR3 sequence (DNA): TGCGCCAGCTACGAGCAGTACTTC.